A selection of T cell receptor delta chains follows, all from one sample in a study of Vδ1+ human thymocytes. TCRdb reprocessed the multiplex PCR reads using CATT. The sample holds 70,000 to 90,000 delta-chain clones, around 32% seen once. The specimen sequenced was Vdelta1+ gamma-delta thymocytes from the thymus. The receptors were sampled from a boy under two years old who had congenital heart surgery. CDR3s include the opening cysteine and the closing phenylalanine or tryptophan. The D gene is left open where the match is weak.

>TRDV1|TRDD3|TRDJ1
CALGARHRVLGDTKLIF
>TRDV1|TRDD3|TRDJ1
CALGEVGTGESDKLIF
>TRDV1|.|TRDJ1
CALGLRDFLRDPHPNGGTFTTDKLIF
>TRDV1|TRDD3|TRDJ1
CALSNTRTGGYAYTDKLIF
>TRDV1|TRDD3|TRDJ1
CALGDRILRAGGPVLGTDKLIF
>TRDV1|TRDD3|TRDJ1
CALGGLLGTTGGWYTDKLIF
>TRDV2|TRDD3|TRDJ1
CACKGDTSTDKLIF
>TRDV1|TRDD3|TRDJ1
CALGERPPTESWGIRSYTDKLIF
>TRDV1|TRDD3|TRDJ1
CALGERSHGDTGTDKLIF
>TRDV1|TRDD2|TRDJ1
CALGELLPSYLYLHTDKLIF
>TRDV1|TRDD3|TRDJ1
CALGEGYEHDKLIF
>TRDV1|TRDD3|TRDJ1
CALGTSLYWGLEYTDKLIF
>TRDV1|TRDD3|TRDJ1
CALGEPSFPLGDTTDKLIF
>TRDV1|TRDD3|TRDJ1
CALGDTRRLRPGPGGYHTDKLIF
>TRDV1|.|TRDJ1
CALGCITKTQGGRDTDKLIF
>TRDV1|TRDD3|TRDJ1
CALGRLPSGGYGYDKLIF
>TRDV1|.|TRDJ1
CALGERFRLEYTDKLIF
>TRDV1|TRDD2|TRDJ1
CALGELSFLRPGGHGADKLIF